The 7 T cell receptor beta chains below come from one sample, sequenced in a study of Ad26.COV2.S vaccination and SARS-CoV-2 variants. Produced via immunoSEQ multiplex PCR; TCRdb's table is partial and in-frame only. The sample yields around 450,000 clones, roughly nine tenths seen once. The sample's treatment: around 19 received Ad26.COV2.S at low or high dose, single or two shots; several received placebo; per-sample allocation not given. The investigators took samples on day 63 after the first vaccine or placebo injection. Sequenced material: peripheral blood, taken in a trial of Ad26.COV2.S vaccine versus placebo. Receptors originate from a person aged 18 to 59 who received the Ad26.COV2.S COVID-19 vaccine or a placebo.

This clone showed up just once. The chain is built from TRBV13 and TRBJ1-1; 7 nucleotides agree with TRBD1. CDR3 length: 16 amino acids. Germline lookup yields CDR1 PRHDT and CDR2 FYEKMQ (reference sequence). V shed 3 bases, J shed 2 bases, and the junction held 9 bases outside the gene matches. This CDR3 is CASSFKPGQINTEAFF. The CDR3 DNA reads TGTGCCAGCAGCTTCAAACCGGGACAGATAAACACTGAAGCTTTCTTT.

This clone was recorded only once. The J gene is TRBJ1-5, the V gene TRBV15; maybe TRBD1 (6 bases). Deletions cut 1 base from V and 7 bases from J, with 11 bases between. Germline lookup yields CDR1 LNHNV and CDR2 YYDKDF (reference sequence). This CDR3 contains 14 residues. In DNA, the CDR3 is TGTGCCACCAGCAGAGCGGCAGGGGACCAGCCCCAGCATTTT. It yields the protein CATSRAAGDQPQHF.

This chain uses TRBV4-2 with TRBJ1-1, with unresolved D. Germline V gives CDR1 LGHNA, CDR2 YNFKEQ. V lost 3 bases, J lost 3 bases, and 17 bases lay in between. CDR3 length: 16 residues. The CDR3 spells CASSHGQRISDTEAFF. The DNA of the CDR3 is TGTGCCAGCAGCCATGGGCAGCGAATTTCCGACACTGAAGCTTTCTTT.

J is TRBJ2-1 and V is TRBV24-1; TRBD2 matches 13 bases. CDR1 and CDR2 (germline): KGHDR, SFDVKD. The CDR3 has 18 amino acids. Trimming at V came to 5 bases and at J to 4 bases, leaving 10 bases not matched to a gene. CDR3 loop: CATSANPGTSGAYNEQFF. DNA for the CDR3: TGTGCCACCAGTGCCAACCCCGGGACTAGCGGGGCATACAATGAGCAGTTCTTC.

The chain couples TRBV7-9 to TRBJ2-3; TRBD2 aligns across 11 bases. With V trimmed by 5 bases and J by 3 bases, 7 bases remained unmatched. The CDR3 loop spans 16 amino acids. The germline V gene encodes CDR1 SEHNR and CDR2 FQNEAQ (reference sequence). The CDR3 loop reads CASSRIAGGLTDTQYF. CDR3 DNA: TGTGCCAGCAGCCGTATAGCGGGAGGGTTAACAGATACGCAGTATTTT.

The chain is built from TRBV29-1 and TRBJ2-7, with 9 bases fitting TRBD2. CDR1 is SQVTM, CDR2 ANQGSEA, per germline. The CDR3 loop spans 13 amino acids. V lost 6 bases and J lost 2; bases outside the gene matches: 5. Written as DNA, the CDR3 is TGCAGCGTAGCCAGCGGGGGGACCTACGAGCAGTACTTC. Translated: CSVASGGTYEQYF.

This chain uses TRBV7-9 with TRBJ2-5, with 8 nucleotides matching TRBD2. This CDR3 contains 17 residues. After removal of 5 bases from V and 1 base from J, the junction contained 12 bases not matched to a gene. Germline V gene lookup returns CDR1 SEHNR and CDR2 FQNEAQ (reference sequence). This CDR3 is CASSLRTGTRSQETQYF. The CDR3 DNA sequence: TGTGCCAGCAGCCTGAGAACCGGGACTAGGTCCCAAGAGACCCAGTACTTC.